The present T cell receptor beta chain was sequenced within a study of OX40 agonist ivuxolimab in advanced cancers. Comments on this clone: Its specificity is unknown.

Whole-study findings and limits: With doses of 0.1 to 3.0 mg/kg, CD4+ and CD8+ blood T cells had undergone clonal expansion by week 6. The 0.1-3.0 mg/kg partial responders had among the lowest clonal expansion.

Only in-frame clones appear in the TCRdb table, and some are missing; sequencing was by immunoSEQ multiplex PCR. The data hold tens of thousands of clones, with approximately 90% observed a single time. This TCR was sampled from an adult with an advanced solid tumor such as melanoma, head and neck, liver or kidney cancer. Sequenced here: CD4+ or CD8+ T cells sorted from blood, sampled in a trial of the OX40 agonist ivuxolimab.

DNA of the CDR3: TGTGCCAGCAGCGGCGGGTCCCGGGAGGCGACTGAGCAGTTCTTC. It translates to CASSGGSREATEQFF. The chain uses TRBV7-9 and TRBJ2-1; TRBD2 aligns across 7 bases. Per germline, CDR1 SEHNR and CDR2 FQNEAQ (reference sequence). Trimming took 5 bases from V and 9 from J; bases not matched to a gene: 13. The length of the CDR3 is 15 residues.